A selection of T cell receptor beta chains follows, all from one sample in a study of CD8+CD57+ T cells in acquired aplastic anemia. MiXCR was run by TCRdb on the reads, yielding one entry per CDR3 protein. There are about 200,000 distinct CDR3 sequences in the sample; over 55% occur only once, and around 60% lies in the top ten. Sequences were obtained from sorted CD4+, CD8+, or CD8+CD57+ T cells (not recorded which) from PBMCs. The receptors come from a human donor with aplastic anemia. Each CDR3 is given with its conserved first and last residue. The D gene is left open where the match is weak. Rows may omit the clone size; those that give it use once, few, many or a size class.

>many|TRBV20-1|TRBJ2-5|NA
TGCAGTGCTAGACGGGGGCCCGGGGGGACCCAGTACTTC
CSARRGPGGTQYF
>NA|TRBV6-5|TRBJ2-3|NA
TGTGCCAGCAGTTCCCCCGGAGGATCAGATACGCAGTATTTT
CASSSPGGSDTQYF
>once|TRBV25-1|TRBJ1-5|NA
TGTGCCAGTCGGGGCCCCCAGCATTTT
CASRGPQHF
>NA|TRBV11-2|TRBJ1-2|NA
TGTGCCAGCAGCTCCTTCCCCCAGACTAGCGGGGGCTACACCTTC
CASSSFPQTSGGYTF
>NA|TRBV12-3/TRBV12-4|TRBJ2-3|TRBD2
TGTGCCAGCAGAGGAAAATCGACTAGCGGAGTTATAGGAGATACGCAGTATTTT
CASRGKSTSGVIGDTQYF
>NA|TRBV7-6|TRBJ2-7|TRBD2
TGTGCCAGCCATGGCGGGAGCTCCTACGAGCAGTACTTC
CASHGGSSYEQYF
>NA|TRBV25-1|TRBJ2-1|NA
TGTGCCAGCAGGGAGACAGGACACAATGAGCAGTTCTTC
CASRETGHNEQFF
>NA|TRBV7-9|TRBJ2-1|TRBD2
TGTGCCAGCAGCTTAGCGCAGGGACTAGCGGCCTACAATGAGCAGTTCTTC
CASSLAQGLAAYNEQFF
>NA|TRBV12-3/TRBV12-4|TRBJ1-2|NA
TGTGCCAGCAGTTCCCTTTTTGGCTACACCTTC
CASSSLFGYTF
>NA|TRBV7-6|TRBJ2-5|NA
TGTGCCAGCAGCTCTGCCCAAGAGACCCAGTACTTC
CASSSAQETQYF
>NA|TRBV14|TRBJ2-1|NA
TGTGCCAGCAGCCGATTAGCCAGTAAAGTACGCAATGAGCAGTTCTTC
CASSRLASKVRNEQFF
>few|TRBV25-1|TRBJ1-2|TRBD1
TGTGCCAGCAGTGCGGGACAGGGAATCTATGGCTACACCTTC
CASSAGQGIYGYTF
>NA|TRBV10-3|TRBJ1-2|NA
TGTGCCATCAGCCCACAGGGATACTATGGCTACACCTTC
CAISPQGYYGYTF
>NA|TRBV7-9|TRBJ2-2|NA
TGTGCCAGCAGCCCTGGGACGGCTTCCGGGGAGCTGTTTTTT
CASSPGTASGELFF
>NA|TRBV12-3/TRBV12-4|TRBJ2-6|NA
TGTGCCAGCTCGGACGGCGAGGTATCTGGGGCCAACGTCCTGACTTTC
CASSDGEVSGANVLTF
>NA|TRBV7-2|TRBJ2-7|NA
TGTGCCAGCAGCTTAGCGAACCTATACGAGCAGTACTTC
CASSLANLYEQYF
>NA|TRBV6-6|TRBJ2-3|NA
TGTGCCAGCAGTTCCGGGGACAGCACAGATACGCAGTATTTT
CASSSGDSTDTQYF
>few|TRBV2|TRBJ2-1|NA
TGTGCCAGCAGGGCGGACCGTGGGGATGAGCAGTTCTTC
CASRADRGDEQFF
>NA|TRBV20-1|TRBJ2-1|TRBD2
TGCAGTGCTAGGCCTAGCGGGAGGTTAGGTGAGCAGTTCTTC
CSARPSGRLGEQFF
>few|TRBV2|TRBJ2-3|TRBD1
TGTGCCAGCAGAGCCGGGACAGGGGCCTTTGCAGCGCAGTATTTT
CASRAGTGAFAAQYF
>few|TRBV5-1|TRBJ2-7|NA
TGCGCCAGCAGCTTGGACAGGGAGGGCTACGAGCAGTACTTC
CASSLDREGYEQYF
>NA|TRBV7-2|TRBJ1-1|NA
TGTGCCAGCAGCTTGTATGGAACTGAAGCTTTCTTT
CASSLYGTEAFF
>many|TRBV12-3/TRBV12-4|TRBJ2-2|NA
TGTGCCAGCAGTTTCTCGGCCGGGGCCGGGGAGCTGTTTTTT
CASSFSAGAGELFF
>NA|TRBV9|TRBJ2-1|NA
TGTGCCAGCAGCGTAGCAAGCGGGCCTTACAATGAGCAGGTCTTC
CASSVASGPYNEQVF
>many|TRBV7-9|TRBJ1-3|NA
TGTGCCAGCAGCCCCTGGTGGGGGGCTGATGGAAACACCATATATTTT
CASSPWWGADGNTIYF
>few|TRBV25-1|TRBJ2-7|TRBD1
TGTGCCAGCAGTGGAGACAGGGGGAGCTCCTACGAGCAGTACTTC
CASSGDRGSSYEQYF
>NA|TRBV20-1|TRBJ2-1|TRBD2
TGCAGTGCTAGACTAGCGGGAGGGAGCTCCTACAATGAGCAGTTCTTC
CSARLAGGSSYNEQFF
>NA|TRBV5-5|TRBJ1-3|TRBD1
TGTGCCAGCAGCTTAGGGATCGGGTCCTCGACAGGGCGGGGAAACACCATATATTTT
CASSLGIGSSTGRGNTIYF
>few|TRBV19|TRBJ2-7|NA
TGTGCCAGTAGTCTCCTAATCACGGGTACGAAGGACGAGCAGTACTTC
CASSLLITGTKDEQYF
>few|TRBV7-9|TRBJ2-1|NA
TGTGCCAGCAGCTTACGCCCCAACAATGAGCAGTTCTTC
CASSLRPNNEQFF
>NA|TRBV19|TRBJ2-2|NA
TGTGCCAGTAGAACGCCCCGGGAGTACACCGGGGAGCTGTTTTTT
CASRTPREYTGELFF
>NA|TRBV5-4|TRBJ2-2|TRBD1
TGTGCCAGCAGCTTGTTGCAGGGGGTACGGACCGGGGAGCTGTTTTTT
CASSLLQGVRTGELFF
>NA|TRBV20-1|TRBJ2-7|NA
TGCAGTGCCCAAGGAGACAGGTCCCGCGAGCAGTACTTC
CSAQGDRSREQYF
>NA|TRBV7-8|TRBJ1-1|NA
TGTGCCAGCAGGCAGATTTACACTGAAGCTTTCTTT
CASRQIYTEAFF
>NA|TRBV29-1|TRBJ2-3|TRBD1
TGCAGCGTTTTAGGGGGCCCAACGCAGTATTTT
CSVLGGPTQYF
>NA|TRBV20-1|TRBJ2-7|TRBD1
TGCAGTGCAGGGACAGGGAGCTACGAGCAGTACTTC
CSAGTGSYEQYF
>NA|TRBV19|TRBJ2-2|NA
TGTGCCAGTAACATCTATGGCACCGGGGAGCTGTTTTTT
CASNIYGTGELFF
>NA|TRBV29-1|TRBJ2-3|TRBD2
TGCAGCGTTGATCCCTATGGGGGGGGCACAGATACGCAGTATTTT
CSVDPYGGGTDTQYF
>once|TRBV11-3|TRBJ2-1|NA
TGTGCCAGCAGCAATGAACAGCGCTCCTACAATGAGCAGTTCTTC
CASSNEQRSYNEQFF
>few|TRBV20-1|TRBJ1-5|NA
TGCAGTGCTGGGAGGAGGGGACTCAGCAATCAGCCCCAGCATTTT
CSAGRRGLSNQPQHF
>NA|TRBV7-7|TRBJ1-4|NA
TGTGCTAGCAGCATTTTTCGGGCAACTAATGAAAAACTGTTTTTT
CASSIFRATNEKLFF
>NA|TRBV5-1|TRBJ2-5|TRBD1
TGCGCCAGCAGTGTGGGAAACAGGGGGCAGGGAGAGACCCAGTACTTC
CASSVGNRGQGETQYF
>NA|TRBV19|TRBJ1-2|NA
TGTGCCAGTAGTATAAGTTCGGGCAGGACTAACTATGGCTACACCTTC
CASSISSGRTNYGYTF
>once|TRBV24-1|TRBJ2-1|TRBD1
TGTGCCACCAGTGGAGGGGACAGGGGATACAATGAGCAGTTCTTC
CATSGGDRGYNEQFF